Shown below are 27 T cell receptor beta chains from a single sample sequenced in a study of T-cell reconstitution after alpha-beta-depleted transplantation in children (dated by TCRdb to 2016 to 2017). In the paper's terms, the treatment or condition label means: allogeneic hematopoietic cell transplantation with graft depleted of TCRalphabeta T cells and CD19 B cells. Library preparation was by PCR. These reads were obtained on an Illumina HiSeq 2500. TCR library preparation used molecular barcoding, with unique molecular identifiers applied to normalize quantification of the TCRbeta repertoire. TCRdb handled the public reads itself, with Q25 trimming in fastp and clone calling in MiXCR, and kept productive beta chains. Rows merge per CDR3 protein into single entries with the most common DNA and genes. In all, the sample holds approximately 350,000 distinct CDR3 sequences, and 15% to 20% of those were seen once. The top ten hold roughly 41% of the sample.

This sample comprised PBMCs, mostly from graft donor cells, obtained 360 days after TCRalphabeta/CD19-depleted stem cell transplant. The receptors here all came from a male patient aged 2-15 years who had a stem cell transplant for acute lymphoblastic leukemia, so the T cells may come from the graft donor.

The chain joins TRBV6-1 to TRBJ2-5; D remains unclear. The CDR3 totals 13 residues. V was cut by 6 bases and J by 5 bases, with 13 bases left in between. Germline assignment: CDR1 MNHNS and CDR2 SASEGT. CDR3 in DNA: TGTGCCAGCAGCCCCCTATGGCCCGAGACCCAGTACTTC. It specifies CASSPLWPETQYF.

The sample holds many counts of this clonotype. The chain has TRBV28 and TRBJ2-1; D is unresolved. Germline-derived CDR1 and CDR2 are MDHEN and SYDVKM. The CDR3 loop spans 12 amino acids. V lost 3 bases and J 10 bases, leaving 10 bases between the germline ends. CDR3 amino acids: CASSFSWSEQFF. Here the CDR3 DNA reads TGTGCCAGCAGTTTTAGCTGGTCGGAGCAGTTCTTC.

This clonotype was observed a handful of times. The chain recombines TRBV7-2 with TRBJ2-5, with D perhaps TRBD2 (6 bases). V dropped 3 bases and J dropped 2 bases, with 13 bases sitting between them. CDR3 length equals 15 residues. CDR1 and CDR2 (germline): SGHTA, FQGNSA. The chain's CDR3 is CASSFSSATQETQYF. CDR3 sequence (DNA): TGTGCCAGCAGCTTTTCTAGCGCGACTCAAGAGACCCAGTACTTC.

This clonotype showed up just a few times. The rearrangement joins TRBV15 to TRBJ2-1; possible D gene TRBD2, 6 bases. V was pared by 5 bases and J by 9 bases, with 17 bases between. Germline V lookup: CDR1 LNHNV, CDR2 YYDKDF (reference sequence). The CDR3 totals 14 residues. CDR3 in amino acids: CATSRRLESGEQFF. The DNA for the CDR3 is TGTGCCACCAGCCGTAGACTAGAGAGCGGTGAGCAGTTCTTC. Together with reference TRBV15 and TRBJ2-1, the CDR3 gives the full variable domain: DAMVIQNPRYQVTQFGKPVTLSCSQTLNHNVMYWYQQKSSQAPKLLFHYYDKDFNNEADTPDNFQSRRPNTSFCFLDIRSPGLGDTAMYLCATSRRLESGEQFFGPGTRLTVL.

This chain uses TRBV4-1 with TRBJ2-3; D not resolved. CDR3 size: 16 residues. From germline, CDR1 is MGHRA and CDR2 YSYEKL. Trimming left V 3 bases short and J 0 bases short, with 13 bases between. The CDR3 sequence is CASSHLIVLSTDTQYF. CDR3 DNA: TGCGCCAGCAGCCACCTGATCGTGTTAAGCACAGATACGCAGTATTTT.

V is TRBV25-1 and J is TRBJ1-2, with a possible D match to TRBD1 (6 bases). The V end was cut by 5 bases, the J end by 6 bases, with 19 bases between. This CDR3 region has 15 residues. The germline CDR1 and CDR2 sequences are MGHDK and SYGVNS. The CDR3 sequence: CASSSPRTGRDGYTF. The CDR3 coding sequence is TGTGCCAGCAGTTCCCCGCGTACAGGGAGGGATGGCTACACCTTC.

The chain employs TRBV25-1 and TRBJ2-7, with D possibly being TRBD1 (5 bases). The V gene's germline CDR1 is MGHDK and CDR2 SYGVNS. V lost 6 bases and J 4 bases, leaving 13 bases between the germline ends. The CDR3 is made up of 13 amino acids. The CDR3 sequence is CASRYSAGYEQYF. The DNA for the CDR3 is TGTGCCAGCAGGTACTCAGCAGGGTACGAGCAGTACTTC.

This chain links TRBV20-1 with TRBJ2-3; 10 bases agree with TRBD2. J gave up 2 bases and V 3 bases, and 8 bases lay outside the gene matches. The germline V gene encodes CDR1 DFQATT and CDR2 SNEGSKA (reference sequence). The CDR3 is made up of 16 amino acids. The CDR3 reads CSASGSGRALTDTQYF. In nucleotides, the CDR3 is TGCAGTGCTAGTGGCAGCGGGAGGGCCCTCACAGATACGCAGTATTTT.

This clonotype occurred a few times. The chain carries TRBV20-1 and TRBJ2-7; TRBD2 matches at 12 bases. CDR1 is DFQATT, CDR2 SNEGSKA, per germline (reference sequence). This CDR3 comprises 14 residues. The V segment lost 1 base and the J segment 11 bases; nucleotides outside the gene matches: 9. Here the CDR3 reads CSARGLAGVGGEYF. In nucleotides, the CDR3 is TGCAGTGCTAGAGGACTAGCGGGAGTTGGAGGGGAGTACTTC.

The gene calls are TRBV20-1 and TRBJ2-3, with D unclear. CDR1 is DFQATT, CDR2 SNEGSKA, per germline (reference sequence). The CDR3 runs to 12 residues. Trimming shortened V by 6 bases and J by 5 bases, and 12 bases separated the two germline ends. CDR3: CSAVLFGDTQYF. The CDR3, as DNA: TGCAGTGCAGTCCTATTTGGAGATACGCAGTATTTT.

This clonotype was detected only a few times. The V gene is TRBV9, the J gene TRBJ1-4; maybe TRBD1 (5 bases). This CDR3 is built from 15 residues. Germline values: CDR1 SGDLS, CDR2 YYNGEE. V shed 0 bases and J shed 8 bases, with 14 bases lying between them. The CDR3 nucleotides are TGTGCCAGCAGCGTAGGTCTAGGGAGGGACGAAAAACTGTTTTTT. Translation gives CASSVGLGRDEKLFF.

The chain uses TRBV29-1 and TRBJ2-3; tentative D call: TRBD1 (7 bases). The germline V gene encodes CDR1 SQVTM and CDR2 ANQGSEA. Trimming took off 4 bases at V and 5 bases at J, with 13 bases between the two ends. The CDR3 has 13 amino acids. The CDR3 spells CSVVEGARDTQYF. The CDR3 nucleotides read TGCAGCGTTGTGGAGGGGGCGAGAGATACGCAGTATTTT.

On this clonotype itself: A much larger clone is a single base away; this may be a read error. J is TRBJ2-7 and V is TRBV28; D ambiguous. There are 12 residues in the CDR3. Germline CDR1 and CDR2: MDHEN and SYDVKM. CDR3 residues: CASSLSAYELYF. Here the CDR3 DNA reads TGTGCCAGCAGTTTATCGGCCTACGAGCTGTACTTC.

The rearrangement joins TRBV11-2 to TRBJ2-1, with D maybe TRBD2 (6 bases). Germline assignment: CDR1 SGHAT and CDR2 FQNNGV. The V end was cut by 5 bases, the J end by 9 bases, with 11 bases between. CDR3 length: 12 residues. The CDR3 here is CASSAGLSEQFF. DNA for the CDR3: TGTGCCAGCAGCGCGGGGCTATCTGAGCAGTTCTTC. Full variable domain (remainder filled in from reference TRBV11-2 and TRBJ2-1): EAGVAQSPRYKIIEKRQSVAFWCNPISGHATLYWYQQILGQGPKLLIQFQNNGVVDDSQLPKDRFSAERLKGVDSTLKIQPAKLEDSAVYLCASSAGLSEQFFGPGTRLTVL.

This chain connects TRBV7-9 to TRBJ2-2; D is possibly TRBD1 (5 bases). The length of the CDR3 is 15 residues. The ends were cut back, 1 base at V and 4 bases at J, with 10 bases in the middle. Germline V gene data show CDR1 as SEHNR and CDR2 as FQNEAQ (reference sequence). CDR3 region: CASSLGPGLTGELFF. For the CDR3, the DNA is TGTGCCAGCAGCTTAGGACCAGGGCTCACCGGGGAGCTGTTTTTT. Supplemented by reference TRBV7-9 and TRBJ2-2, the full variable domain reads DTGVSQNPRHKITKRGQNVTFRCDPISEHNRLYWYRQTLGQGPEFLTYFQNEAQLEKSRLLSDRFSAERPKGSFSTLEIQRTEQGDSAMYLCASSLGPGLTGELFFGEGSRLTVL.

This sequence joins TRBV7-2 and TRBJ2-2, with D perhaps matching TRBD1 (6 bases). This CDR3 spans 15 amino acids. V lost 2 bases and J 7 bases, leaving 14 bases between the germline ends. In germline, CDR1 is SGHTA, CDR2 FQGNSA. Here the CDR3 DNA reads TGTGCCAGCAGCTTATCCCGGGACAAGGTCGGGGAGCTGTTTTTT. Translating gives CASSLSRDKVGELFF.

Here the CDR3 DNA reads TGTGCCAGCAGTTACTCGCTACCAGGGGGCTCTGGAAACACCATATATTTT. Its translation: CASSYSLPGGSGNTIYF. The V call is TRBV6-5, the J call TRBJ1-3; the match to TRBD1 covers 7 bases. The CDR3 consists of 17 residues. The germline V gene encodes CDR1 MNHEY and CDR2 SVGAGI. Germline trimming cut 0 bases from V and 0 bases from J; bases unmatched to any gene: 5.

The chain recombines TRBV11-2 with TRBJ2-3, with D unclear. CDR3 length equals 12 residues. In germline, CDR1 is SGHAT, CDR2 FQNNGV. Trimming pared 7 bases from V and 2 bases from J, leaving 7 bases between. CDR3: CASNLVTDTQYF. The CDR3 bases are TGTGCCAGCAACCTAGTCACAGATACGCAGTATTTT. The full variable domain, in which reference TRBV11-2 and TRBJ2-3 provide the parts outside the CDR3, is EAGVAQSPRYKIIEKRQSVAFWCNPISGHATLYWYQQILGQGPKLLIQFQNNGVVDDSQLPKDRFSAERLKGVDSTLKIQPAKLEDSAVYLCASNLVTDTQYFGPGTRLTVL.

V and J are TRBV5-5 and TRBJ2-7; the D gene is possibly TRBD1 (6 bases). CDR1 is SGHKS and CDR2 is YYEKEE in the germline V gene (reference sequence). The CDR3 runs to 15 residues. V was pared by 4 bases and J by 2 bases, with 16 bases between. CDR3 DNA sequence: TGTGCCAGCAGCCCGTGGGCAGGGGAAACCTACGAGCAGTACTTC. Amino acid sequence: CASSPWAGETYEQYF.

This clonotype was found a few times. The V and J genes are TRBV12-3 or TRBV12-4 and TRBJ1-5, with 9 nucleotides matching TRBD1. V lost 4 bases to trimming and J lost 2 bases; unmatched junction nucleotides: 6. The CDR3 extends over 16 amino acids. The CDR3 reads CASSSNRGRGNQPQHF. CDR3 nucleotides: TGTGCCAGCAGTTCAAACAGGGGGCGAGGCAATCAGCCCCAGCATTTT.

The rearrangement joins TRBV12-3 or TRBV12-4 to TRBJ2-1; 8 nucleotides agree with TRBD1. CDR3 length: 13 amino acids. J lost 7 bases, V lost 2 bases, and 1 base had no gene match. CDR3 in amino acids: CASSLRQGNEQFF. CDR3 sequence (DNA): TGTGCCAGCAGTTTACGACAGGGGAATGAGCAGTTCTTC.

The genes are TRBV28 and TRBJ2-1, with TRBD2 matching over 12 bases. The CDR3 runs to 15 residues. Germline assignment: CDR1 MDHEN and CDR2 SYDVKM. V gave up 4 bases and J gave up 7 bases; unmatched junction bases: 5. CDR3 sequence reads: CASSSSGLAGNEQFF. In DNA form, the CDR3 reads TGTGCCAGCAGTTCCTCCGGACTAGCGGGGAATGAGCAGTTCTTC.

This chain links TRBV24-1 with TRBJ2-1; 10 bases match TRBD2. V shed 3 bases, J shed 1 base, and the junction held 8 bases outside the gene matches. Germline V gives CDR1 KGHDR, CDR2 SFDVKD. This CDR3 spans 18 amino acids. CDR3 region: CATSDESRTSGSYNEQFF. The DNA of the CDR3 is TGTGCCACCAGTGATGAAAGTAGGACTAGCGGTTCCTACAATGAGCAGTTCTTC.

This clonotype was seen repeatedly, ten times or more. This chain uses TRBV9 with TRBJ2-2; tentatively, D is TRBD2 (5 bases). Germline loops: CDR1 SGDLS, CDR2 YYNGEE. The CDR3 runs 16 residues. V lost 4 bases, J lost 8 bases, and 21 bases lay in between. CDR3 sequence: CASSLTDHSGGGELFF. The CDR3 nucleotides are TGTGCCAGCAGCCTTACGGACCACAGCGGAGGTGGGGAGCTGTTTTTT.

The chain has TRBV3-1 and TRBJ1-5; no clear D gene. The CDR3 has 15 amino acids. Looked up from germline, CDR1 is LGHDT and CDR2 is YNNKEL (reference sequence). V was pared by 1 base and J by 6 bases, with 13 bases between. DNA for the CDR3: TGTGCCAGCAGCCAAGTCCCGGGGTTCGTTCAGCCCCAGCATTTT. Amino acids: CASSQVPGFVQPQHF. The variable domain in full, with the rest retrieved from reference TRBV3-1 and TRBJ1-5, is DTAVSQTPKYLVTQMGNDKSIKCEQNLGHDTMYWYKQDSKKFLKIMFSYNNKELIINETVPNRFSPKSPDKAHLNLHINSLELGDSAVYFCASSQVPGFVQPQHFGDGTRLSIL.

The rearrangement uses TRBV5-1 and TRBJ2-3; tentatively, D is TRBD1 or TRBD2 (5 bases each). Trimming took 5 bases from V and 3 from J, leaving 16 bases between them. The CDR3 consists of 15 residues. Germline V lookup: CDR1 SGHRS, CDR2 YFSETQ. The CDR3 loop is CASSYRGWGTDTQYF. DNA for the CDR3: TGCGCCAGCAGTTATCGGGGTTGGGGGACAGATACGCAGTATTTT.

This clonotype came up a few times. The chain joins TRBV7-2 to TRBJ2-5; D is unresolved. Per germline, CDR1 SGHTA and CDR2 FQGNSA. Trimming stripped 3 bases from V and 4 bases from J, with 9 bases between. This CDR3 has 13 amino acids. CDR3 nucleotide sequence: TGTGCCAGCAGCTTGGGCGGCGTAGAGACCCAGTACTTC. Translation gives CASSLGGVETQYF.